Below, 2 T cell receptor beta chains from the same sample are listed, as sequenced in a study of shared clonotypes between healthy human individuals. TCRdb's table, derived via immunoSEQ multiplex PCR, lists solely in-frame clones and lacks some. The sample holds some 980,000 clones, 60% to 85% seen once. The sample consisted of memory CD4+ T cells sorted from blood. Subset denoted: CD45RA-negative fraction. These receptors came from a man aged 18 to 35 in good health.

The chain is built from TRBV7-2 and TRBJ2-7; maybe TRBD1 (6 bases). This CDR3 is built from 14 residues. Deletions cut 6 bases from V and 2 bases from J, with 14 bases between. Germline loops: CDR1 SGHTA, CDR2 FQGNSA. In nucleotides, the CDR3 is TGTGCCAGCAGGGACGGACAGACCACCTACGAGCAGTACTTC. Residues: CASRDGQTTYEQYF.

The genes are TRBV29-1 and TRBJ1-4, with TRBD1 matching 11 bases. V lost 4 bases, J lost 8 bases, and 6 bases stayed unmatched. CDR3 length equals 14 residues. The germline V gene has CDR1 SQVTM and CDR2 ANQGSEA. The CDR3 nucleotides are TGCAGCGTTGGTGGGACAGGGGGGGTGGAAAAACTGTTTTTT. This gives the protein CSVGGTGGVEKLFF.